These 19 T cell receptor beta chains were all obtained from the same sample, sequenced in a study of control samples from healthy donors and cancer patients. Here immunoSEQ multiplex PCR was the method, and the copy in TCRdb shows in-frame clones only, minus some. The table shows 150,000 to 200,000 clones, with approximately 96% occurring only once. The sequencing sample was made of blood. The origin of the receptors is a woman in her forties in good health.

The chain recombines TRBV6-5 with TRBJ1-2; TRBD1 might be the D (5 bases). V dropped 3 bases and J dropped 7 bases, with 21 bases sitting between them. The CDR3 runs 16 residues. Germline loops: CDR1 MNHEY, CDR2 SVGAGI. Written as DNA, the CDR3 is TGTGCCAGCAGTTATCACCGGGACGGCGGAACCGGTGGCTACACCTTC. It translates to CASSYHRDGGTGGYTF.

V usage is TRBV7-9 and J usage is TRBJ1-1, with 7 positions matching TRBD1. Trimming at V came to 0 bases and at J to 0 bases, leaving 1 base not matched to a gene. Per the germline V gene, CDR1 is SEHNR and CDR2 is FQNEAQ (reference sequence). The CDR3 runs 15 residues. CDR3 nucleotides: TGTGCCAGCAGCTTAGCACAGGGGATGAACACTGAAGCTTTCTTT. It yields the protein CASSLAQGMNTEAFF.

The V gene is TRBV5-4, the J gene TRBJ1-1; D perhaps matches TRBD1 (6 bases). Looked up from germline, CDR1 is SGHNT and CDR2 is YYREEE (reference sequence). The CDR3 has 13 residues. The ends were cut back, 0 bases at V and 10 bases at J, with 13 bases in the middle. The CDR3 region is CASSLDPRGGAFF. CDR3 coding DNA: TGTGCCAGCAGCTTGGACCCAAGGGGGGGAGCTTTCTTT.

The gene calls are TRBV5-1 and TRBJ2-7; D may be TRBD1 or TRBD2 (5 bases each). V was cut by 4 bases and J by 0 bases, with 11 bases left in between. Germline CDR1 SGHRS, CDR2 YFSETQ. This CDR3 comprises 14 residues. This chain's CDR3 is CASSPGPNSYEQYF. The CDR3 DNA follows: TGCGCCAGCAGCCCGGGGCCGAACTCCTACGAGCAGTACTTC.

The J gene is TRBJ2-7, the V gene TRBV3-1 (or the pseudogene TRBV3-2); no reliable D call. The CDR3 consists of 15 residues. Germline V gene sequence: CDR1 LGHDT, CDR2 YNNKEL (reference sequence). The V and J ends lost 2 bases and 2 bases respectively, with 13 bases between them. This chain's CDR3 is CASSQPLTATYEQYF. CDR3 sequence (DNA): TGTGCCAGCAGCCAACCCCTGACTGCTACCTACGAGCAGTACTTC.

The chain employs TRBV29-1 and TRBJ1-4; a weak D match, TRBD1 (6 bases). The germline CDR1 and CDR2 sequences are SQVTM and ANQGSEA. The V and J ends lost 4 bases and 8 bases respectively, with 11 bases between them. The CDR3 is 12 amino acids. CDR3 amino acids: CSVVQGSEKLFF. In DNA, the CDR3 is TGCAGCGTTGTCCAGGGGAGCGAAAAACTGTTTTTT. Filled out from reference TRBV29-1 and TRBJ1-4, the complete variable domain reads SAVISQKPSRDICQRGTSLTIQCQVDSQVTMMFWYRQQPGQSLTLIATANQGSEATYESGFVIDKFPISRPNLTFSTLTVSNMSPEDSSIYLCSVVQGSEKLFFGSGTQLSVL.

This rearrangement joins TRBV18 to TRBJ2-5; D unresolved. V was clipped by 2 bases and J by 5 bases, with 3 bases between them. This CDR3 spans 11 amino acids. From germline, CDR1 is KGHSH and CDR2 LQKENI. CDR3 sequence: CASSPMETQYF. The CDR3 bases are TGTGCCAGCTCACCAATGGAGACCCAGTACTTC. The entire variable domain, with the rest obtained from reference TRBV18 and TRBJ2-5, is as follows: NAGVMQNPRHLVRRRGQEARLRCSPMKGHSHVYWYRQLPEEGLKFMVYLQKENIIDESGMPKERFSAEFPKEGPSILRIQQVVRGDSAAYFCASSPMETQYFGPGTRLLVL.

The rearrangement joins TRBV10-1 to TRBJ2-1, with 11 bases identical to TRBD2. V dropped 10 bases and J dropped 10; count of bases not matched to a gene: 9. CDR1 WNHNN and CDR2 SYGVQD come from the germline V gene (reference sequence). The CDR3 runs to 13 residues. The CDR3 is CATSGTSGGEQFF. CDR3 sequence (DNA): TGCGCCACCTCAGGGACTAGCGGAGGGGAGCAGTTCTTC.

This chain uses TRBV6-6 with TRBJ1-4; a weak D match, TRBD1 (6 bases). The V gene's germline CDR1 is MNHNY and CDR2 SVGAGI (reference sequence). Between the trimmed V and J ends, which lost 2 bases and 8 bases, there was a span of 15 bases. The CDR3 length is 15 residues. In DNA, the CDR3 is TGTGCCAGCAGTTACCCAGGGGTTGCGGTCGAAAAACTGTTTTTT. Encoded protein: CASSYPGVAVEKLFF.

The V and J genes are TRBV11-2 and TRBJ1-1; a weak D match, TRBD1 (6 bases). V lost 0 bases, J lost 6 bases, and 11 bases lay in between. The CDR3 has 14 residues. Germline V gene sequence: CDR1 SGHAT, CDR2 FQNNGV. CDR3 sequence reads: CASSLDLRGPEAFF. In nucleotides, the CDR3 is TGTGCCAGCAGCTTAGATCTCAGGGGCCCTGAAGCTTTCTTT.

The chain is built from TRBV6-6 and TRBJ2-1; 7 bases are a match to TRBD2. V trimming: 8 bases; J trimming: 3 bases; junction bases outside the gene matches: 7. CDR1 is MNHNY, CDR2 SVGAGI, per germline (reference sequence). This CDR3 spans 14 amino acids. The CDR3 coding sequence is TGTGCCAGCTTTCGCGGCGGGGGCTACAATGAGCAGTTCTTC. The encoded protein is CASFRGGGYNEQFF.

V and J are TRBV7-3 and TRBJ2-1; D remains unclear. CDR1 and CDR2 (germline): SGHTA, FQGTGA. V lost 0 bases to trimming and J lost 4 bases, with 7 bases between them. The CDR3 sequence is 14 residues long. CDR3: CASSLTGSYNEQFF. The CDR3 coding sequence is TGTGCCAGCAGCTTAACGGGGTCGTACAATGAGCAGTTCTTC.

CDR3 amino acids: CASSLRETQYF. In DNA form, the CDR3 reads TGTGCCAGCAGCTTACGGGAGACCCAGTACTTC. The chain links TRBV13 to TRBJ2-5; D gene uncertain. This CDR3 is built from 11 residues. CDR1 is PRHDT, CDR2 FYEKMQ, per germline (reference sequence). The V end lost 2 bases, the J end lost 5 bases, and 3 bases lay between the germline ends.

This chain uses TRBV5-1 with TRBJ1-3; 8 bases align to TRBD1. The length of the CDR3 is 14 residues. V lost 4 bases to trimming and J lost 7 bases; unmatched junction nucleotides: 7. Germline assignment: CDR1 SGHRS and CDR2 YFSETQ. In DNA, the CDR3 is TGCGCCAGCAGCCCCGGACAGGGCGGCAACACCATATATTTT. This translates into CASSPGQGGNTIYF.

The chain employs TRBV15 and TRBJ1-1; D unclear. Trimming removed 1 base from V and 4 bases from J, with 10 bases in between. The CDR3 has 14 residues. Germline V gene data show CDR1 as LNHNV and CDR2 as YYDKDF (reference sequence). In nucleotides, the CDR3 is TGTGCCACCAGCAGAGCCCCCCCAGGCACTGAAGCTTTCTTT. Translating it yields CATSRAPPGTEAFF.

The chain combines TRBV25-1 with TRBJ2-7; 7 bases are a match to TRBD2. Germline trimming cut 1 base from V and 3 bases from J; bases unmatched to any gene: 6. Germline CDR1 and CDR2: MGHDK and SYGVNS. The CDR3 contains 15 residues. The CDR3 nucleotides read TGTGCCAGCAGTGAATTCCGGCGGGGGAACTACGAGCAGTACTTC. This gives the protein CASSEFRRGNYEQYF.

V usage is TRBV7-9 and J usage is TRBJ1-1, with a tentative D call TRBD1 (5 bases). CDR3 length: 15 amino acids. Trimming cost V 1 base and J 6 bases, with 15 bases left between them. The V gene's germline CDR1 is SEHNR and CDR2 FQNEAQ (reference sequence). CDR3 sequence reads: CASSLVGREGPEAFF. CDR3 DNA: TGTGCCAGCAGCTTAGTTGGCAGGGAGGGCCCTGAAGCTTTCTTT.

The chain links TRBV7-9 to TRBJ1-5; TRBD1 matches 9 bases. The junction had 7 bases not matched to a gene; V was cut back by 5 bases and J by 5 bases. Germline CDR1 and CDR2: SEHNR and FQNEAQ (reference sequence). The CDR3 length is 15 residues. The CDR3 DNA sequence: TGTGCCAGCAGCGAAGGGGGACAGGGCCATCAGCCCCAGCATTTT. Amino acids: CASSEGGQGHQPQHF.

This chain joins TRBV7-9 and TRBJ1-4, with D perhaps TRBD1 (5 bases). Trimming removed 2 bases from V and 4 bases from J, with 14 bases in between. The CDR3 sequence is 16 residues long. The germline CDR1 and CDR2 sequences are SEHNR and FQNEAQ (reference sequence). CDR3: CASSLIGGGVNEKLFF. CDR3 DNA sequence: TGTGCCAGCAGCTTAATAGGCGGGGGAGTTAATGAAAAACTGTTTTTT.